This is a list of T cell receptor beta chains from one sample in a study of cytomegalovirus exposure and HLA in healthy donors. The protocol was immunoSEQ multiplex PCR, while the TCRdb copy is restricted to in-frame clones and leaves out a portion. The table shows roughly 190,000 clones, with approximately 77% occurring only once. The sequenced sample was PBMCs. Receptors originate from a middle-aged man in good health and CMV-seropositive. The CDR3 runs from the conserved cysteine through the conserved F or W. A D gene is named only where the DNA matches it firmly. Clone size, where shown, is once, few, many, or a class for clones that have expanded.

>NA|TRBJ2-1|TRBV5-1|TRBD2
TGCGCCAGCAGCGAACCGGGGGGGCCCAGTAATGAGCAGTTCTTC
CASSEPGGPSNEQFF
>NA|TRBJ1-1|TRBV6-1|NA
TGTGCCAGCAGTGCCCTGACAGAGAACACTGAAGCTTTCTTT
CASSALTENTEAFF
>NA|TRBJ1-2|TRBV19|TRBD1
TGTGCCAGTAGTACCGGACAGGACGGCTATGGCTACACCTTC
CASSTGQDGYGYTF
>few|TRBJ2-6|TRBV7-8|TRBD2
TGTGCCAGCAGCTCCCTTGGACTAGCGGCATCTGGGGCCAACGTCCTGACTTTC
CASSSLGLAASGANVLTF
>NA|TRBJ2-1|TRBV29-1|NA
TGCAGCGTTGAGGAAGGAGCCGAGCAGTTCTTC
CSVEEGAEQFF
>NA|TRBJ2-7|TRBV5-8|NA
TGTGCCAGCAGCTTGGCCAAGGTCAGGGGACCCTACGAGCAGTACTTC
CASSLAKVRGPYEQYF
>NA|TRBJ2-2|TRBV4-3|TRBD2
TGCGCCAGCAGCCAAGATTCCCCGGGACTAGCGGGAGTTACCGGGGAGCTGTTTTTT
CASSQDSPGLAGVTGELFF
>NA|TRBJ2-1|TRBV11-2|TRBD2
TGTGCCAGCACCCCGGGACTAGAGGTCTTCGATGAGCAGTTCTTC
CASTPGLEVFDEQFF
>few|TRBJ2-2|TRBV7-8|TRBD2
TGTGCCAGCAGCTTAGGGACTAGCGGGGGGGCCGTCACCGGGGAGCTGTTTTTT
CASSLGTSGGAVTGELFF
>NA|TRBJ2-7|TRBV28|TRBD2
TGTGCCAGCAGTCTAGCGGGAGCCCCCTACGAGCAGTACTTC
CASSLAGAPYEQYF
>NA|TRBJ1-5|TRBV7-9|NA
TGTGCCAGCAGCCAAGGGGCTGACCCCCGGCCCCAGCATTTT
CASSQGADPRPQHF
>few|TRBJ2-5|TRBV6-5|TRBD1
TGTGCCAGCTCGGGACAGGGAAACTCGAAGACCCAGTACTTC
CASSGQGNSKTQYF
>NA|TRBJ2-5|TRBV10-3|TRBD2
TGTGCCATCAGTAGCGGGGAAGAGACCCAGTACTTC
CAISSGEETQYF
>NA|TRBJ2-5|TRBV9|NA
TGTGCCAGCAGCAGGGCGGTTGTGCAGGGAGAGACCCAGTACTTC
CASSRAVVQGETQYF
>NA|TRBJ2-7|TRBV28|NA
TGTGCCAGCAGCCCAACTTCAGGGGGGATAAGGGACAGCTCCTACGAGCAGTACTTC
CASSPTSGGIRDSSYEQYF
>NA|TRBJ1-1|TRBV2|NA
TGTGCCAGCTGGGGCGGTTACACTGAAGCTTTCTTT
CASWGGYTEAFF
>NA|TRBJ2-7|TRBV5-6|NA
TGTGCCAGCAGCTTGTCAGGTTTATACGAGCAGTACTTC
CASSLSGLYEQYF
>NA|TRBJ2-4|TRBV7-2|TRBD1
TGTGCCAGCAGCTCGCCTTCGACAGGGGACATTCAGTACTTC
CASSSPSTGDIQYF
>NA|TRBJ2-1|TRBV6-6|NA
TGTGCCAGCGGGACAGAGCAGTTCTTC
CASGTEQFF
>NA|TRBJ2-1|TRBV6-6|TRBD2
TGTGCCAGCAGCCTAGCGGCCTACAATGAGCAGTTCTTC
CASSLAAYNEQFF
>NA|TRBJ1-5|TRBV4-1|TRBD1
TGCGCCAGCAGCCCAGAGCCCGACAGGGGGATACAGCCCCAGCATTTT
CASSPEPDRGIQPQHF
>NA|TRBJ2-7|TRBV6-1|TRBD2
TGTGCCATCAGTGAGAGGGGGACTAGCGGGACCTACGAGCAGTACTTC
CAISERGTSGTYEQYF
>NA|TRBJ2-5|TRBV11-2|NA
TGTGCCAGCAGCTTAGGGGGGACGGGAGTTGAGACCCAGTACTTC
CASSLGGTGVETQYF
>NA|TRBJ1-2|TRBV6-5|TRBD1
TGTGCCAGCAGGAAGACAGGGGGCGGCTCCTATGGCTACCCCTTC
CASRKTGGGSYGYPF
>NA|TRBJ2-6|TRBV4-1|NA
TGCGCCAGCAGCCAAGTCTGGGGGCAGCCTGGGGCCAACGTCCTGACTTTC
CASSQVWGQPGANVLTF
>NA|TRBJ2-5|TRBV4-2|TRBD2
TGTGCCAGCAGCCACTCGACTAGCGGTCAAGAGACCCAGTACTTC
CASSHSTSGQETQYF
>NA|TRBJ1-4|TRBV7-8|NA
TGTGCCAGCAGCCTGCCACAGGGAGGGACTAATGAAAAACTGTTTTTT
CASSLPQGGTNEKLFF
>NA|TRBJ2-5|TRBV2|NA
TGTGCCAGAAAGTCGGGGGGCGAGACCCAGTACTTC
CARKSGGETQYF
>NA|TRBJ2-3|TRBV7-2|NA
TGTGCCAGCAGCTCAGTTAGGGGATATACGCAGTATTTT
CASSSVRGYTQYF
>NA|TRBJ2-2|TRBV2|TRBD2
TGTGCCATGCGTAGCGGGCCGAACACCGGGGAGCTGTTTTTT
CAMRSGPNTGELFF
>NA|TRBJ2-5|TRBV6-1|TRBD2
TGTGCCAGCGGGGACCTAGCGGCGGAAGAGACCCAGTACTTC
CASGDLAAEETQYF
>NA|TRBJ1-1|TRBV5-6|NA
TGTGCCAGCAGCTTTAAAAAGAACACTGAAGCTTTCTTT
CASSFKKNTEAFF
>NA|TRBJ2-5|TRBV28|TRBD1
TGTGCCAGCAGAACCCCGGACAGGGGGAGGGAGACCCAGTACTTC
CASRTPDRGRETQYF
>NA|TRBJ2-7|TRBV27|TRBD2
TGTGCCAGCAGTTTATTGGGGGAGGGTTCCTACGAGCAGTACTTC
CASSLLGEGSYEQYF